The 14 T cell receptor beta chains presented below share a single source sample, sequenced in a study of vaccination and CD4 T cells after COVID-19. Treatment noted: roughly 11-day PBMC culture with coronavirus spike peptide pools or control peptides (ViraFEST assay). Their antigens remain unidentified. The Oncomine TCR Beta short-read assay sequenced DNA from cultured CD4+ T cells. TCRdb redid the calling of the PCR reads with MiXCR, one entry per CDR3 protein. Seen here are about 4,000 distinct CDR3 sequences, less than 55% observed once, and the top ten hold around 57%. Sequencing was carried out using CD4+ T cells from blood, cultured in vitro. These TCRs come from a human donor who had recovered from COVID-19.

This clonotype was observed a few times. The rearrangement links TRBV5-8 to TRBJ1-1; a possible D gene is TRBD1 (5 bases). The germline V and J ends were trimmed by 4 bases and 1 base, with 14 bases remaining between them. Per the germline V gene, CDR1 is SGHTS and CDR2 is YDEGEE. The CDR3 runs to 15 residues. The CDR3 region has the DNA TGTGCCAGCAGCCCACGGGGCATATCGAACACTGAAGCTTTCTTT. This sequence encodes CASSPRGISNTEAFF.

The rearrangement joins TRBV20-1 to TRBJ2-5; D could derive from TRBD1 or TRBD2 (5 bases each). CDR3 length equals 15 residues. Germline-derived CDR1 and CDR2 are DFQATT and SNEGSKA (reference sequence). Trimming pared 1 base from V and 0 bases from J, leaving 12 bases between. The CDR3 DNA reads TGCAGTGCTAGAGGCGCCAGGGAGTACCAAGAGACCCAGTACTTC. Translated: CSARGAREYQETQYF.

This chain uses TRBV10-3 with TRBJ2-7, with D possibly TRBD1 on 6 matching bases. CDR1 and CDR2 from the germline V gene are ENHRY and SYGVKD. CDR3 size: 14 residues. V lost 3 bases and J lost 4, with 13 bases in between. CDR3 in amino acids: CAISDGGNHYEQYF. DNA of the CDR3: TGTGCCATCAGTGATGGGGGCAACCATTACGAGCAGTACTTC.

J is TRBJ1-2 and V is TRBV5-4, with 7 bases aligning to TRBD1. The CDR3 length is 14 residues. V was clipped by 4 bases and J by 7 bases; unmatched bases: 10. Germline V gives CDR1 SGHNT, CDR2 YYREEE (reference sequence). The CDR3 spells CASSRWGRGPGYTF. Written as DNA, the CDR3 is TGTGCCAGCAGCCGGTGGGGGAGGGGGCCTGGCTACACCTTC.

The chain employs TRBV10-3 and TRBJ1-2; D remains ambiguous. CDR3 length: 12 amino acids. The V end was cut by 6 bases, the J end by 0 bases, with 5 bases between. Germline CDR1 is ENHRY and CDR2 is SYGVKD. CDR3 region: CAIRGPNYGYTF. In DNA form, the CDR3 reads TGTGCCATCAGAGGCCCTAACTATGGCTACACCTTC.

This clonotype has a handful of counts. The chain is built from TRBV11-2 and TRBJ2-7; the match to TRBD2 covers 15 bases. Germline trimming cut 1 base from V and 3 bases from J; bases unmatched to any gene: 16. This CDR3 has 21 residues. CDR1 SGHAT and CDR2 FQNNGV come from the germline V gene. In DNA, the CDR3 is TGTGCCAGCAGCTTAGGGGGGGGTGTTGGACTAGCGGGAGGGTCCCGCTACGAGCAGTACTTC. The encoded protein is CASSLGGGVGLAGGSRYEQYF.

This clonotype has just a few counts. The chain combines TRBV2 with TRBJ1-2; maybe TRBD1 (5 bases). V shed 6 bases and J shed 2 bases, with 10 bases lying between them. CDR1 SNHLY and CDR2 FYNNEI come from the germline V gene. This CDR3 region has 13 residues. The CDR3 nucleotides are TGTGCCAGCAGCCGGGACTCAAACTATGGCTACACCTTC. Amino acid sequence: CASSRDSNYGYTF. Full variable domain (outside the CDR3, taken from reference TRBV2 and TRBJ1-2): EPEVTQTPSHQVTQMGQEVILRCVPISNHLYFYWYRQILGQKVEFLVSFYNNEISEKSEIFDDQFSVERPDGSNFTLKIRSTKLEDSAMYFCASSRDSNYGYTFGSGTRLTVV.

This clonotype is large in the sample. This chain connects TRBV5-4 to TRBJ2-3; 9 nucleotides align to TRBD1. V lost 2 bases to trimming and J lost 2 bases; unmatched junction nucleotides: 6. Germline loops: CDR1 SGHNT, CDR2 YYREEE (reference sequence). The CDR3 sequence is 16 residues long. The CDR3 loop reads CASSLSGQGVTDTQYF. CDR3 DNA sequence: TGTGCCAGCAGCTTATCGGGACAGGGAGTCACAGATACGCAGTATTTT.

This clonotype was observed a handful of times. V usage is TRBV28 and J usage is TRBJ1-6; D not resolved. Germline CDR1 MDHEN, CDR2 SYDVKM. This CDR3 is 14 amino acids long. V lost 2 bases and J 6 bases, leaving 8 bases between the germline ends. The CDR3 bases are TGTGCCAGCAGTTTAGTGGGTGGTAATTCACCCCTCCACTTT. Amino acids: CASSLVGGNSPLHF.

This CDR3 reads CASSGGDRGDRETQYF. The CDR3 DNA reads as TGTGCCAGCAGCGGGGGGGATCGGGGCGATAGAGAGACCCAGTACTTC. V is TRBV4-2 and J is TRBJ2-5, with 7 bases fitting TRBD2. V lost 5 bases, J lost 4 bases, and 13 bases stayed unmatched. Germline values: CDR1 LGHNA, CDR2 YNFKEQ. The CDR3 extends over 16 amino acids.

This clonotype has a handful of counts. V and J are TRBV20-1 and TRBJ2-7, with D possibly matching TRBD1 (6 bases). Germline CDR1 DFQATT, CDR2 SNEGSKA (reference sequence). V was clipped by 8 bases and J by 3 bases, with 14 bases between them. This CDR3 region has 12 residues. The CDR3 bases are TGCAGTTCCCAGGGGTCCCTCTACGAGCAGTACTTC. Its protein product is CSSQGSLYEQYF.

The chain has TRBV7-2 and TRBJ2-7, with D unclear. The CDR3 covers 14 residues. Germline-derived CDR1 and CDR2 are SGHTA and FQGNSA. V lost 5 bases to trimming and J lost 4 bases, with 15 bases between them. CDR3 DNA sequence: TGTGCCAGCAGCCGTAGTCGTAGTCTTTACGAGCAGTACTTC. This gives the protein CASSRSRSLYEQYF.

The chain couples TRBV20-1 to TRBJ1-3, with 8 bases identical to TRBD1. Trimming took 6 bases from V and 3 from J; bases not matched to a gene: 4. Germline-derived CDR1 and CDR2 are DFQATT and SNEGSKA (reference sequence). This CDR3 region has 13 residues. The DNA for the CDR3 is TGCAGTGCCAACGGACAGGGTGGAAACACCATATATTTT. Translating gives CSANGQGGNTIYF.

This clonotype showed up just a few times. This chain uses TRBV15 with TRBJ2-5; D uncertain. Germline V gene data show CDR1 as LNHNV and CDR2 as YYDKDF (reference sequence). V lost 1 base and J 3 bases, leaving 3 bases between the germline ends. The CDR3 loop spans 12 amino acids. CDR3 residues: CATSRVEETQYF. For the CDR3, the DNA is TGTGCCACCAGCAGAGTCGAAGAGACCCAGTACTTC.